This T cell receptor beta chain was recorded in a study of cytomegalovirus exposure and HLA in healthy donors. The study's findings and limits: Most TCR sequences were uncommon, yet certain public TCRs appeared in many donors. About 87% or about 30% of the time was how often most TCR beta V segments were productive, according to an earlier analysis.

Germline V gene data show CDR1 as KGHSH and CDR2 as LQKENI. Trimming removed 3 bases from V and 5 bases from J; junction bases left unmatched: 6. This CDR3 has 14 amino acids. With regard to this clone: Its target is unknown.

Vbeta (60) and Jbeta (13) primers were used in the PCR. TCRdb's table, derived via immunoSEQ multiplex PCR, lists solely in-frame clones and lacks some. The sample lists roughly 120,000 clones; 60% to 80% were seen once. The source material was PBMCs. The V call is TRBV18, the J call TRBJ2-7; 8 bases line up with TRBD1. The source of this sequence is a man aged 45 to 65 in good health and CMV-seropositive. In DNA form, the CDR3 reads TGTGCCAGCTCACCCGACAGGGGCGCCCACGAGCAGTACTTC. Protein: CASSPDRGAHEQYF.